What follows describes a single TCR beta chain. Its antigen remains unknown. This entry belongs to a study of cytomegalovirus exposure and HLA in healthy donors. The study's findings and limits: There were a few CMV-associated chains whose specificity for CMV antigens was confirmed in vitro.

Researchers ran the PCR with 60 Vbeta and 13 Jbeta primers. Assay used: immunoSEQ multiplex PCR; TCRdb lists only in-frame clones, some missing. The sample contains approximately 190,000 clones, 84% of which appear only once. From germline, CDR1 is SGHKS and CDR2 YYEKEE (reference sequence). Trimming stripped 4 bases from V and 2 bases from J, with 8 bases between. The CDR3 contains 13 residues. This TCR was recovered from a woman between 50 and 59 years old in good health and CMV-seropositive. The material sequenced was PBMCs. V usage is TRBV5-5 and J usage is TRBJ2-3; D gene ambiguous. Here the CDR3 DNA reads TGTGCCAGCAGCCGCGTAAACACAGATACGCAGTATTTT. Its translation is CASSRVNTDTQYF.